This paragraph reports one TCR beta chain. The junction departs from germline at one end; a sequencing error may be responsible. In terms of age and location, participants ranged from roughly 18 to 90 years and lived in roughly 22 US areas. It was within 2 weeks before study entry that exposed participants met a COVID-19 case. This CDR3 region has 13 residues. Germline CDR1 and CDR2: SGHKS and YYEKEE (reference sequence). The data were taken from a study of blood T cell repertoires in COVID-19. Study overall: COVID-19 samples, acute and convalescent, were from the United States, Italy and Spain. PBMCs, B-cell-depleted T cells, or T cells provided the cDNA or gDNA that made up the material.

Data came from immunoSEQ multiplex PCR; TCRdb stores just in-frame clones and leaves some out. The data contain roughly 400,000 clones, approximately 90% of them singletons. This TCR came from a woman aged 18-30 years who had been exposed to COVID-19. Material for sequencing was PBMCs or T cells enriched from blood (not recorded which). This chain links TRBV5-5 with TRBJ1-2; no definite D call. CDR3 sequence (DNA): TGTGCCGGCAGCTTGGCAGCGAACTATGGCTACACCTTC. This encodes CAGSLAANYGYTF.